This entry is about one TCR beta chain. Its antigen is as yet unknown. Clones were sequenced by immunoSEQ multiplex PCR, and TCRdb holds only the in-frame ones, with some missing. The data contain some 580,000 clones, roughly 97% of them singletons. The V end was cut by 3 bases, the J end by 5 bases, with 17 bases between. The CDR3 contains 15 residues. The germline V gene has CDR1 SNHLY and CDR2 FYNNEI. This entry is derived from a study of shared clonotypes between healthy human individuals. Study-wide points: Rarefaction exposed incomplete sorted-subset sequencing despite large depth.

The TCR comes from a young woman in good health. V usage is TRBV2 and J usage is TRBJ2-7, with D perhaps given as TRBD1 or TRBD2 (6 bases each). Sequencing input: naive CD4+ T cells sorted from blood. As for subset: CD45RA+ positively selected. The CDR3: CASSEGGYDIHEQYF. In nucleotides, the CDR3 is TGTGCCAGCAGTGAGGGGGGCTACGACATCCACGAGCAGTACTTC.